Shown below are 26 T cell receptor beta chains from a single sample sequenced in a study of T cell repertoires in cytomegalovirus infection. In TCRdb, the reads were re-called with MiXCR into one record per CDR3 protein. The sample has approximately 100,000 distinct CDR3 sequences, about 40% seen once. Their antigen targets remain unknown. This specimen was CD8+ T cells from cultured PBMCs, taken from culture after CMV antigen stimulation. The receptors shown here come from a human donor in good health (CMV status not recorded). Some clones in this sample may be carry-over from other donors' samples.

This clonotype appeared a few times. V usage is TRBV7-2 and J usage is TRBJ2-2; D gene uncertain. Trimming pared 1 base from V and 4 bases from J, leaving 7 bases between. The V gene's germline CDR1 is SGHTA and CDR2 FQGNSA. The CDR3 has 14 residues. CDR3 sequence: CASSLVLGTGELFF. The CDR3 DNA is TGTGCCAGCAGCTTAGTTTTGGGCACCGGGGAGCTGTTTTTT.

The rearrangement joins TRBV5-6 to TRBJ2-1; 13 nucleotides agree with TRBD2. The germline V gene has CDR1 SGHDT and CDR2 YYEEEE. This CDR3 comprises 16 residues. J was trimmed by 9 bases and V by 4 bases; bases with no gene match: 10. The CDR3 DNA sequence: TGTGCCAGCAGCGAGCAAACTAGCGGGGGGGCATTTGAGCAGTTCTTC. Its translation is CASSEQTSGGAFEQFF.

In its sample, this clonotype was seen once. J is TRBJ2-3 and V is TRBV20-1; D possibly corresponds to TRBD2 (5 bases). Germline V gene data show CDR1 as DFQATT and CDR2 as SNEGSKA (reference sequence). Deletions cut 2 bases from V and 6 bases from J, with 15 bases between. The CDR3 runs to 14 residues. CDR3 protein: CSARNNIATDTQYF. DNA of the CDR3: TGCAGTGCTAGAAACAATATAGCGACGGATACGCAGTATTTT.

This clonotype was observed a few times. A read error may produce the germline difference seen at one junction end. The chain combines TRBV12-3 or TRBV12-4 with TRBJ2-7; possibly TRBD1 or TRBD2 for D (6 bases each). The length of the CDR3 is 15 residues. Here the CDR3 reads CASSLGGPPLYEQYF. The CDR3 coding sequence is TGTGCCAGCAGCTTAGGGGGGCCTCCCCTATACGAGCAGTACTTC.

This clonotype was found a few times. The chain's CDR3 is CASSFTGNTIYF. As DNA, the CDR3 is TGTGCCAGCAGTTTCACAGGAAACACCATATATTTT. V and J are TRBV12-3 or TRBV12-4 and TRBJ1-3; unclear D gene. The CDR3 totals 12 residues. The V and J ends lost 3 bases and 4 bases respectively, with 4 bases between them.

V and J are TRBV19 and TRBJ2-7, with D tentatively TRBD2 (5 bases). V lost 5 bases to trimming and J lost 6 bases, with 14 bases between them. From germline, CDR1 is LNHDA and CDR2 SQIVND (reference sequence). The CDR3 spans 13 residues. CDR3 nucleotide sequence: TGTGCCAGTAGTTGGAGGACGGGTTCCGAGCAGTACTTC. Its protein product is CASSWRTGSEQYF. Supplemented by reference TRBV19 and TRBJ2-7, the full variable domain reads DGGITQSPKYLFRKEGQNVTLSCEQNLNHDAMYWYRQDPGQGLRLIYYSQIVNDFQKGDIAEGYSVSREKKESFPLTVTSAQKNPTAFYLCASSWRTGSEQYFGPGTRLTVT.

The sample holds many counts of this clonotype. V gene TRBV27 combines with J gene TRBJ1-5, with a tentative D call TRBD1 (5 bases). Looked up from germline, CDR1 is MNHEY and CDR2 is SMNVEV (reference sequence). Trimming removed 5 bases from V and 11 bases from J, with 19 bases in between. The CDR3 runs to 14 residues. Here the CDR3 DNA reads TGTGCCAGCAGTCCGCAGGGAGGGAAGGAGACCCAGCATTTT. This gives the protein CASSPQGGKETQHF.

This clonotype has only a few counts. The V gene is TRBV7-9, the J gene TRBJ2-1; possible D gene TRBD2, 6 bases. The CDR3 consists of 17 residues. CDR1 is SEHNR, CDR2 FQNEAQ, per germline (reference sequence). Trimming stripped 4 bases from V and 0 bases from J, with 16 bases between. Here the CDR3 DNA reads TGTGCCAGCAGCTCCCTTTTAGCGGCCCGCTCCTACAATGAGCAGTTCTTC. As protein: CASSSLLAARSYNEQFF. The full variable domain, its missing parts supplied by reference TRBV7-9 and TRBJ2-1, is DTGVSQNPRHKITKRGQNVTFRCDPISEHNRLYWYRQTLGQGPEFLTYFQNEAQLEKSRLLSDRFSAERPKGSFSTLEIQRTEQGDSAMYLCASSSLLAARSYNEQFFGPGTRLTVL.

V gene TRBV29-1 combines with J gene TRBJ2-3; 8 bases align to TRBD1. The CDR3 is 15 amino acids. CDR1 and CDR2 (germline): SQVTM, ANQGSEA. Trimming cost V 6 bases and J 0 bases; bases outside gene matches: 8. DNA of the CDR3: TGCAGCGTATTACTGGGACAGGAAAGCACAGATACGCAGTATTTT. Its protein product is CSVLLGQESTDTQYF.

J is TRBJ2-1 and V is TRBV27; D not certain. Germline lookup yields CDR1 MNHEY and CDR2 SMNVEV (reference sequence). The CDR3 extends over 15 amino acids. The V and J ends lost 4 bases and 10 bases respectively, with 20 bases between them. The CDR3, as DNA: TGTGCCAGCAGTTATTCGACCCCAGGTGGAGAAGAGCAGTTCTTC. Residues: CASSYSTPGGEEQFF.

DNA for the CDR3: TGCAGTGCCACCGACAGGACTGAAGCTTTCTTT. Its translation is CSATDRTEAFF. This sequence joins TRBV20-1 and TRBJ1-1, with D tentatively TRBD1 (6 bases). Germline V gene data show CDR1 as DFQATT and CDR2 as SNEGSKA (reference sequence). The CDR3 has 11 residues. The V and J ends lost 6 bases and 5 bases respectively, with 10 bases between them.

V usage is TRBV28 and J usage is TRBJ2-6; 7 bases map to TRBD1. Germline values: CDR1 MDHEN, CDR2 SYDVKM. V trimming: 8 bases; J trimming: 4 bases; junction bases outside the gene matches: 17. This CDR3 has 18 amino acids. CDR3 residues: CASLPVGTAILGANVLTF. The CDR3 DNA reads as TGTGCCAGCCTCCCCGTAGGGACAGCCATCCTCGGGGCCAACGTCCTGACTTTC.

In its sample, this clonotype was seen a few times. This chain joins TRBV12-3 or TRBV12-4 and TRBJ1-5; D is ambiguous. The CDR3 extends over 14 amino acids. V gave up 6 bases and J gave up 1 base, with 10 bases separating them. CDR3 region: CASRTAGSNQPQHF. CDR3 DNA: TGTGCCAGCAGAACAGCGGGGAGCAATCAGCCCCAGCATTTT.

This clonotype has a handful of counts. The chain is built from TRBV12-3 or TRBV12-4 and TRBJ1-1; a weak D match, TRBD1 (6 bases). Trimming left V 6 bases short and J 10 bases short, with 15 bases between. The CDR3 contains 12 residues. The CDR3 loop is CASSHGTLGAFF. The CDR3 nucleotides read TGTGCCAGCAGCCACGGGACATTGGGAGCTTTCTTT.

The J gene is TRBJ2-5, the V gene TRBV28; D remains ambiguous. Germline V gene sequence: CDR1 MDHEN, CDR2 SYDVKM. V lost 7 bases to trimming and J lost 5 bases, with 14 bases between them. The CDR3 spans 13 residues. This chain's CDR3 is CASIRTMGETQYF. The CDR3 region has the DNA TGTGCCAGCATCAGAACAATGGGGGAGACCCAGTACTTC.

The J gene is TRBJ2-5, the V gene TRBV20-1; 8 bases align to TRBD1. The J segment lost 4 bases and the V segment lost 4 bases, leaving 8 bases of the junction unmatched. The CDR3 has 14 amino acids. The germline V gene has CDR1 DFQATT and CDR2 SNEGSKA (reference sequence). The CDR3 sequence: CSATEDRVRETQYF. CDR3 sequence (DNA): TGCAGTGCTACGGAGGACAGGGTTAGAGAGACCCAGTACTTC.

The chain recombines TRBV7-9 with TRBJ1-1; no definite D call. Trimming shortened V by 2 bases and J by 7 bases, and 8 bases separated the two germline ends. The CDR3 length is 12 residues. CDR1 and CDR2 (germline): SEHNR, FQNEAQ (reference sequence). The CDR3: CASSLSLGEAFF. The CDR3 DNA sequence: TGTGCCAGCAGCTTATCTCTGGGTGAAGCTTTCTTT.

The chain combines TRBV12-3 or TRBV12-4 with TRBJ2-3; TRBD2 matches 10 bases. The CDR3 loop spans 15 amino acids. J lost 1 base, V lost 6 bases, and 4 bases had no gene match. CDR3 amino acids: CASSVGTSGTDTQYF. The CDR3 DNA reads TGTGCCAGCAGCGTCGGGACTAGCGGCACAGATACGCAGTATTTT.

V usage is TRBV5-4 and J usage is TRBJ2-3, with no clear D. Germline V gene data show CDR1 as SGHNT and CDR2 as YYREEE (reference sequence). The CDR3 spans 13 residues. Between the trimmed V and J ends, which lost 1 base and 0 bases, there was a span of 3 bases. CDR3 in amino acids: CASSLKSTDTQYF. CDR3 nucleotide sequence: TGTGCCAGCAGCTTGAAGAGCACAGATACGCAGTATTTT.

The rearrangement uses TRBV13 and TRBJ2-5, with TRBD2 as a possible D gene (5 bases). Germline V gene lookup returns CDR1 PRHDT and CDR2 FYEKMQ (reference sequence). The germline V and J ends were trimmed by 1 base and 2 bases, with 8 bases remaining between them. This CDR3 has 14 amino acids. This CDR3 is CASSLAGIQETQYF. CDR3 sequence (DNA): TGTGCCAGCAGCTTAGCGGGGATACAAGAGACCCAGTACTTC.

A few counts support this clonotype. The chain joins TRBV20-1 to TRBJ2-5; D might be TRBD2 (7 bases). Germline V gives CDR1 DFQATT, CDR2 SNEGSKA (reference sequence). V was pared by 5 bases and J by 4 bases, with 14 bases between. The CDR3 has 13 amino acids. CDR3 sequence reads: CSAVRGGGETQYF. The CDR3 nucleotides read TGCAGTGCTGTCAGGGGAGGGGGAGAGACCCAGTACTTC.

This clonotype appeared a single time. This rearrangement joins TRBV19 to TRBJ1-4; D not certain. Between the trimmed V and J ends, which lost 4 bases and 0 bases, there was a span of 9 bases. The length of the CDR3 is 15 residues. Germline-derived CDR1 and CDR2 are LNHDA and SQIVND (reference sequence). CDR3 nucleotides: TGTGCCAGTAGTAACTCGGGAGCAACTAATGAAAAACTGTTTTTT. It specifies CASSNSGATNEKLFF.

This chain joins TRBV11-2 and TRBJ1-5; 7 bases are shared with TRBD1. V trimming: 1 base; J trimming: 1 base; junction bases outside the gene matches: 4. The germline CDR1 and CDR2 sequences are SGHAT and FQNNGV. The CDR3 totals 16 residues. In DNA, the CDR3 is TGTGCCAGCAGCTTAGGGTCCAGGGGGAGCAATCAGCCCCAGCATTTT. Translation gives CASSLGSRGSNQPQHF.

This clonotype was found many times. The V gene is TRBV12-3 or TRBV12-4, the J gene TRBJ2-5, with D unclear. Trimming cost V 2 bases and J 4 bases, with 8 bases left between them. This CDR3 is built from 13 residues. The CDR3, as DNA: TGTGCCAGCAGTTTAACGGCCGGAGAGACCCAGTACTTC. It is translated as CASSLTAGETQYF.

This clonotype was detected only a few times. CDR3 amino acids: CASNSVRTGNTGELFF. For the CDR3, the DNA is TGTGCCAGCAACTCCGTCCGGACGGGAAACACCGGGGAGCTGTTTTTT. The V call is TRBV6-9, the J call TRBJ2-2; D is perhaps TRBD2 (5 bases). V lost 7 bases to trimming and J lost 2 bases, with 17 bases between them. The CDR3 is 16 amino acids. The germline gives CDR1 MNHGY, CDR2 SVAAGI.

Many counts were recorded for this clonotype. The gene calls are TRBV4-2 and TRBJ2-3; 11 nucleotides match TRBD2. This CDR3 region has 15 residues. J gave up 5 bases and V 4 bases, and 5 bases lay outside the gene matches. CDR1 is LGHNA, CDR2 YNFKEQ, per germline. This chain's CDR3 is CASSLAGGREDTQYF. As DNA, the CDR3 is TGTGCCAGCAGCCTAGCGGGGGGGCGGGAAGATACGCAGTATTTT.